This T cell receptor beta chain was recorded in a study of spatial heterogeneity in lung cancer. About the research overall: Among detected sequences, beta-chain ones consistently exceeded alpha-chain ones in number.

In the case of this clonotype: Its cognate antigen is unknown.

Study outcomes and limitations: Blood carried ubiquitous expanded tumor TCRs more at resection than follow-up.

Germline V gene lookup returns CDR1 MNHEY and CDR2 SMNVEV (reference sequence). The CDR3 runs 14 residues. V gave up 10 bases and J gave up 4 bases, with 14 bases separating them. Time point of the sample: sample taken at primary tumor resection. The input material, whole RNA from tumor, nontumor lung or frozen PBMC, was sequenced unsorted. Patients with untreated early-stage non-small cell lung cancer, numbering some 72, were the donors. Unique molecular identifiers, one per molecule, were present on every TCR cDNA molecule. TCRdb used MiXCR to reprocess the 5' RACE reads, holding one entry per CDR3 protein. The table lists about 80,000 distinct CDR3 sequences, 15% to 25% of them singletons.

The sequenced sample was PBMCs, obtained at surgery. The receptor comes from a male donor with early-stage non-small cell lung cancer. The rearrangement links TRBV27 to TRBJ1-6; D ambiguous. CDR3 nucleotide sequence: TGTGCCACGGGCGGCCAGCTTTATAATTCACCCCTCCACTTT. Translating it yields CATGGQLYNSPLHF.